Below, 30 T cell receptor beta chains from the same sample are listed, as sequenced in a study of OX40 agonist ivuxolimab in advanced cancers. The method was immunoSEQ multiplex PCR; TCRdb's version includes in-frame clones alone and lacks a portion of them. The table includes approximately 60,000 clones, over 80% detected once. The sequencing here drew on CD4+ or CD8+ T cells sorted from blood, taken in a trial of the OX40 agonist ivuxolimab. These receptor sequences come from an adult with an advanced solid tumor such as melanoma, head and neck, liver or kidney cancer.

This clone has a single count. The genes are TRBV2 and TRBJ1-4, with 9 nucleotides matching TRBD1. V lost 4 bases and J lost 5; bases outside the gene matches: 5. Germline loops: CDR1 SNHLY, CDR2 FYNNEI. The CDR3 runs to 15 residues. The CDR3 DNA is TGTGCCAGCAGTGTCCCGGACAGGGGCAATGAAAAACTGTTTTTT. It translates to CASSVPDRGNEKLFF.

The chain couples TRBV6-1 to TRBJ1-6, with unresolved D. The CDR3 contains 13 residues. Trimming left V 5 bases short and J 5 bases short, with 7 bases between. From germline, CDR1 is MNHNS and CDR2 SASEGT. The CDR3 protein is CASSPRDNSPLHF. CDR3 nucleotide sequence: TGTGCCAGCAGTCCCCGGGATAATTCACCCCTCCACTTT.

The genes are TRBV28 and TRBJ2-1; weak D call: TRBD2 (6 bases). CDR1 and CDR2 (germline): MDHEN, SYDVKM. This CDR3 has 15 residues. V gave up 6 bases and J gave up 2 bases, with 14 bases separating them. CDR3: CASRMSGLPYNEQFF. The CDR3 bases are TGTGCCAGCAGAATGAGCGGGTTGCCCTACAATGAGCAGTTCTTC. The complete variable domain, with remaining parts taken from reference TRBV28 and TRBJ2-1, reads DVKVTQSSRYLVKRTGEKVFLECVQDMDHENMFWYRQDPGLGLRLIYFSYDVKMKEKGDIPEGYSVSREKKERFSLILESASTNQTSMYLCASRMSGLPYNEQFFGPGTRLTVL.

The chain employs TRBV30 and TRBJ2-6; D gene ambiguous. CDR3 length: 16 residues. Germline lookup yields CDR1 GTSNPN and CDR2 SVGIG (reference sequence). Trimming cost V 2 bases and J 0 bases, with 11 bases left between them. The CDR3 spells CAWSRRSGSGANVLTF. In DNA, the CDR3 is TGTGCCTGGAGTCGTCGGTCGGGCTCTGGGGCCAACGTCCTGACTTTC.

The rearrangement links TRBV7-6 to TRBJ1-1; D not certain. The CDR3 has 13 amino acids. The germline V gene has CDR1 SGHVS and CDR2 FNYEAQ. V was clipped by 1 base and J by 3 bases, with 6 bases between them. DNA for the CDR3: TGTGCCAGCAGCTTAGTTGGGGACACTGAAGCTTTCTTT. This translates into CASSLVGDTEAFF.

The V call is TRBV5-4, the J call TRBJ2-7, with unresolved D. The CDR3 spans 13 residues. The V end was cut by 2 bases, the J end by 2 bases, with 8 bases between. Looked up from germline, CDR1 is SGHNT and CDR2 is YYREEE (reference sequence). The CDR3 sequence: CASSFYGAYEQYF. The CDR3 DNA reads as TGTGCCAGCAGCTTTTACGGTGCCTACGAGCAGTACTTC.

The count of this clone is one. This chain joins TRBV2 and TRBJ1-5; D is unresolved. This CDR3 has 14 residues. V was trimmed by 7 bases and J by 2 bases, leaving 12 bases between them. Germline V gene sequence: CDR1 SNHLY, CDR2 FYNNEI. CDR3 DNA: TGTGCCAGCACATGGATTACAGGCAATCAGCCCCAGCATTTT. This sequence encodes CASTWITGNQPQHF. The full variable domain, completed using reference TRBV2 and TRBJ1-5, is EPEVTQTPSHQVTQMGQEVILRCVPISNHLYFYWYRQILGQKVEFLVSFYNNEISEKSEIFDDQFSVERPDGSNFTLKIRSTKLEDSAMYFCASTWITGNQPQHFGDGTRLSIL.

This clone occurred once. The CDR3 DNA reads as TGCGCCAGCAGCCTTTCAGGGATTGGAAACACCATATATTTT. Protein sequence: CASSLSGIGNTIYF. The chain has TRBV4-3 and TRBJ1-3, with D possibly TRBD1 on 5 matching bases. The CDR3 runs 14 residues. Trimming pared 4 bases from V and 3 bases from J, leaving 10 bases between. The germline gives CDR1 LGHNA, CDR2 YSLEER.

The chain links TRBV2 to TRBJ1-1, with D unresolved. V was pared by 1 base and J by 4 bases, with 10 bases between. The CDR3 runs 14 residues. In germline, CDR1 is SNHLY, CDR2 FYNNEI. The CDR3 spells CASSEVGSSTEAFF. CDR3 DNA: TGTGCCAGCAGTGAAGTGGGTTCAAGCACTGAAGCTTTCTTT.

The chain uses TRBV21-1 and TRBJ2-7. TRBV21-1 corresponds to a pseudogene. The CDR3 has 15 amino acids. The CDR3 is CASSKWTHKGYEQYF. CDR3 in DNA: TGTGCCAGCAGCAAATGGACGCACAAAGGATACGAGCAGTACTTC.

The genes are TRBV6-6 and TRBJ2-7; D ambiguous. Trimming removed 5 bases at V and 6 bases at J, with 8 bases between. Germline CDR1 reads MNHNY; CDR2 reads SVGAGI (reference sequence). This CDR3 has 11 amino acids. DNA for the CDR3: TGTGCCAGCAGTCGCGGTTCCGAGCAGTACTTC. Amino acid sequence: CASSRGSEQYF.

CDR3 sequence (DNA): TGTGCCAGCAGGGACAGGGGTAGATTTGGCACTGAAGCTTTCTTT. Residues: CASRDRGRFGTEAFF. This chain uses TRBV6-1 with TRBJ1-1, with 9 bases identical to TRBD1. V was clipped by 6 bases and J by 4 bases; unmatched bases: 9. The CDR3 runs 15 residues. Germline loops: CDR1 MNHNS, CDR2 SASEGT.

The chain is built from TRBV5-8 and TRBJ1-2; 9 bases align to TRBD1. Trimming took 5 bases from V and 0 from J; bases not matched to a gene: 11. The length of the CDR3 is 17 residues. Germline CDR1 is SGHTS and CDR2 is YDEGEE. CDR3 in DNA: TGTGCCAGCAGATCTAACCGGGACAGGGCTCCTAACTATGGCTACACCTTC. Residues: CASRSNRDRAPNYGYTF.

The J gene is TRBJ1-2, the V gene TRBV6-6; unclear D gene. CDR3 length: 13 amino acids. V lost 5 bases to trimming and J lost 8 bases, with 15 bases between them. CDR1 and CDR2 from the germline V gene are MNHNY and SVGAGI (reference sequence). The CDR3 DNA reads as TGTGCCAGCAGTCCCAGCCCCTCACAGGGCTACACCTTC. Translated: CASSPSPSQGYTF.

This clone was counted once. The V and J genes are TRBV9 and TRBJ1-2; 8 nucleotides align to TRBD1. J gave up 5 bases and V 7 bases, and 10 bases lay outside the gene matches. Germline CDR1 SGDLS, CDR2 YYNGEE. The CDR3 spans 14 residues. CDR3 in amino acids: CASGWTGRRYGYTF. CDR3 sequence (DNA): TGTGCCAGCGGCTGGACAGGGAGGAGATATGGCTACACCTTC. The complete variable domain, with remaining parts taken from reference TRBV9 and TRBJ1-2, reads DSGVTQTPKHLITATGQRVTLRCSPRSGDLSVYWYQQSLDQGLQFLIQYYNGEERAKGNILERFSAQQFPDLHSELNLSSLELGDSALYFCASGWTGRRYGYTFGSGTRLTVV.

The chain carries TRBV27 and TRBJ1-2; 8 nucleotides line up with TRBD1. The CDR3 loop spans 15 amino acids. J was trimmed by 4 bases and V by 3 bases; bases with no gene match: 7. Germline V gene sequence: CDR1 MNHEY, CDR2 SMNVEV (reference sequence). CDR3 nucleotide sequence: TGTGCCAGCAGTTTTACTGGACAGGGCCGCTATGGCTACACCTTC. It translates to CASSFTGQGRYGYTF.

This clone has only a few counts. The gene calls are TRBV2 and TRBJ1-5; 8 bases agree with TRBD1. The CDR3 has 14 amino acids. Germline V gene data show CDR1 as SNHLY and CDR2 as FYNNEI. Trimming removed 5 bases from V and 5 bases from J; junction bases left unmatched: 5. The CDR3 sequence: CASSWTGQDQPQHF. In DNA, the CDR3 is TGTGCCAGCAGTTGGACAGGGCAAGATCAGCCCCAGCATTTT.

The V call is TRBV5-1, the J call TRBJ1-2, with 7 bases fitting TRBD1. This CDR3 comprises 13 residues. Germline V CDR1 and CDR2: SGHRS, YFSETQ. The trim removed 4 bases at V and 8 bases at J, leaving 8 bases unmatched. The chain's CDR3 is CASSPGQSGGYTF. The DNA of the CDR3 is TGCGCCAGCAGCCCGGGACAGTCGGGAGGCTACACCTTC.

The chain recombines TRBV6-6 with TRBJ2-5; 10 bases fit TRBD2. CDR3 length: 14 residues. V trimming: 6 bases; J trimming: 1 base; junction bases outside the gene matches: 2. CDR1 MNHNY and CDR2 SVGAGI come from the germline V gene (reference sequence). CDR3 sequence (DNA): TGTGCCAGCAGCCGGACTAGCGGCCAAGAGACCCAGTACTTC. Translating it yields CASSRTSGQETQYF.

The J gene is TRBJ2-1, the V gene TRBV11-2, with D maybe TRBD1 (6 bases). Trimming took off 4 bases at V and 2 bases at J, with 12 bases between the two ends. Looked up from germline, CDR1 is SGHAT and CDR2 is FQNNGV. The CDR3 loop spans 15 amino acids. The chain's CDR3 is CASSYRDTTYNEQFF. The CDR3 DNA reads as TGTGCCAGCAGCTACCGGGACACTACCTACAATGAGCAGTTCTTC.

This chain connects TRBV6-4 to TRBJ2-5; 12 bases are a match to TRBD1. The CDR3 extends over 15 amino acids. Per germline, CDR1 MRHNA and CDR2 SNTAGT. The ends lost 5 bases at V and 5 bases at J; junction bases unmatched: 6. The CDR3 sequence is CASSTGTGGRETQYF. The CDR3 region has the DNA TGTGCCAGCAGTACCGGGACAGGGGGCAGGGAGACCCAGTACTTC.

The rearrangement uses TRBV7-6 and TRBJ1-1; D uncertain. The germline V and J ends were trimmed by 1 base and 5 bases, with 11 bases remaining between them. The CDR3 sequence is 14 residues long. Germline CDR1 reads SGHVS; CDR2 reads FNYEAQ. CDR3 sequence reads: CASSLGQDGTEAFF. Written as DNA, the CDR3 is TGTGCCAGCAGCTTAGGGCAGGACGGGACTGAAGCTTTCTTT.

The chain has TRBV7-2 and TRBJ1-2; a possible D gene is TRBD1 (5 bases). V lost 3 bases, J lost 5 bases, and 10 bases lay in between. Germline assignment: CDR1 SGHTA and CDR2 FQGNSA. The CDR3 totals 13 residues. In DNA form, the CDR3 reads TGTGCCAGCAGCTTCGAAGGGGAGTATGGCTACACCTTC. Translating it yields CASSFEGEYGYTF.

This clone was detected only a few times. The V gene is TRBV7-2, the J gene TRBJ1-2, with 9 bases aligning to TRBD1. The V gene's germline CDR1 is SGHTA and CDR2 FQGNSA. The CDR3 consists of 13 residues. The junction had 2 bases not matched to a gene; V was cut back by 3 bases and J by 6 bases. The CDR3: CASSLRQGDGYTF. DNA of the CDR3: TGTGCCAGCAGCTTGAGACAGGGGGATGGCTACACCTTC.

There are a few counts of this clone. CDR3 sequence: CASSLGQGYLKSSGNTIYF. The CDR3 region has the DNA TGTGCCAGCAGCTTAGGACAGGGTTACCTAAAGAGCTCTGGAAACACCATATATTTT. This chain links TRBV7-2 with TRBJ1-3, with TRBD1 matching 7 bases. Unmatched junction bases numbered 12, after V lost 1 base and J lost 0 bases. CDR1 SGHTA and CDR2 FQGNSA come from the germline V gene. CDR3 length: 19 amino acids. Full variable domain (rest looked up from reference TRBV7-2 and TRBJ1-3): GAGVSQSPSNKVTEKGKDVELRCDPISGHTALYWYRQSLGQGLEFLIYFQGNSAPDKSGLPSDRFSAERTGGSVSTLTIQRTQQEDSAVYLCASSLGQGYLKSSGNTIYFGEGSWLTVV.

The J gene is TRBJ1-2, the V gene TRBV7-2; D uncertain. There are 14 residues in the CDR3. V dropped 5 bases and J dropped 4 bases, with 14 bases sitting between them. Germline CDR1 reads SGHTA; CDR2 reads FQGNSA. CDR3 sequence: CASSHGLNIYGYTF. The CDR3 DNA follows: TGTGCCAGCAGCCATGGACTGAACATCTATGGCTACACCTTC.

The CDR3: CASSFGGEAFF. In nucleotides, the CDR3 is TGTGCCAGCAGCTTTGGGGGGGAAGCTTTCTTT. This chain uses TRBV11-1 with TRBJ1-1; tentative D call: TRBD1 (5 bases). Germline CDR1 reads SGHAT; CDR2 reads FQDESV (reference sequence). The CDR3 has 11 residues. Deletions cut 3 bases from V and 8 bases from J, with 7 bases between.

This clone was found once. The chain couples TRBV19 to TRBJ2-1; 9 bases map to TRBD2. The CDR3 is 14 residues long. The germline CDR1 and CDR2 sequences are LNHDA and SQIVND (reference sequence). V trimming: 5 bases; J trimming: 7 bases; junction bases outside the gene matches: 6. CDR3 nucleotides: TGTGCCAGTAGTTTTAGCGGGAGAGATAATGAGCAGTTCTTC. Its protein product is CASSFSGRDNEQFF.

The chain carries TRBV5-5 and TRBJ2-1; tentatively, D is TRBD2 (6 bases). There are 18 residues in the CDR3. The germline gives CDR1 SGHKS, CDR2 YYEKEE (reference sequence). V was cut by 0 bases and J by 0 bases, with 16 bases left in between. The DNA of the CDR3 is TGTGCCAGCAGCTTGGCCGGGGAGGCTTCGAGCTCCTACAATGAGCAGTTCTTC. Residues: CASSLAGEASSSYNEQFF.

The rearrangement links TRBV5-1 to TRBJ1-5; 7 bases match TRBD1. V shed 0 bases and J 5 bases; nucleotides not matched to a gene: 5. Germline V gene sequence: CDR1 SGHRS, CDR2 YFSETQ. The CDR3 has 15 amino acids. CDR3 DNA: TGCGCCAGCAGCTTGGAGGGACAGAGACATCAGCCCCAGCATTTT. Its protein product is CASSLEGQRHQPQHF.